This T cell receptor beta chain is from a study of T cell responses to AZD1222 COVID-19 vaccine. General study findings and limits: All repertoire sampling was performed exclusively after the peak T cell response. Females made up more of the donors, who were largely white British, and clonal diversity may have come out too low.

Comment on this clone: Its antigen is still unknown.

Profiled with immunoSEQ multiplex PCR; TCRdb holds only in-frame clones, not every one. The sample contains roughly 180,000 clones, 94% of which appear only once. The clonotype was recovered from an adult in good health. The sample in question was peripheral blood, obtained on day 0 of AZD1222 vaccination.

The CDR3 DNA follows: TGTGCCAGCTCATCCGCGGACAGAAATAATCAGCCCCAGCATTTT. It specifies CASSSADRNNQPQHF. V usage is TRBV18 and J usage is TRBJ1-5; D possibly corresponds to TRBD1 (6 bases). This CDR3 comprises 15 residues. Germline CDR1 is KGHSH and CDR2 is LQKENI. Between the trimmed V and J ends, which lost 5 bases and 4 bases, there was a span of 15 bases.